One sample yielded the 14 T cell receptor beta chains listed below, sequenced in a study of T-cell reconstitution after alpha-beta-depleted transplantation in children. Using unique molecular identifiers, the investigators prepared the TCRbeta library. TCRdb analysed the PCR reads with MiXCR anew, one entry per CDR3 protein. The table has about 690,000 distinct CDR3 sequences, roughly 17% seen once. Sequences were derived from PBMCs from the stem cell graft donor, sampled from the stem cell graft. The receptor set was obtained from a human donor who donated a stem cell graft to a child with acute myeloid leukemia.

This clonotype was observed at least ten times. The CDR3 reads CASSWESGIPQETQYF. CDR3 nucleotides: TGTGCCAGCAGTTGGGAGAGCGGCATCCCGCAAGAGACCCAGTACTTC. The chain carries TRBV7-2 and TRBJ2-5; tentatively, D is TRBD2 (5 bases). Germline-derived CDR1 and CDR2 are SGHTA and FQGNSA. Trimming pared 6 bases from V and 2 bases from J, leaving 19 bases between. CDR3 size: 16 residues.

This clonotype turned up a few times. V usage is TRBV7-2 and J usage is TRBJ2-7, with 10 nucleotides matching TRBD2. Germline values: CDR1 SGHTA, CDR2 FQGNSA. The trim removed 6 bases at V and 2 bases at J, leaving 7 bases unmatched. CDR3 length: 15 amino acids. The CDR3 reads CASSTLAGVTYEQYF. The CDR3, as DNA: TGTGCCAGCAGTACTCTAGCGGGGGTTACCTACGAGCAGTACTTC.

This clonotype was seen a handful of times. The V and J genes are TRBV20-1 and TRBJ2-2; D is perhaps TRBD2 (5 bases). Between the trimmed V and J ends, which lost 6 bases and 4 bases, there was a span of 6 bases. The CDR3 runs 11 residues. Per the germline V gene, CDR1 is DFQATT and CDR2 is SNEGSKA (reference sequence). The CDR3 loop is CSAEGTGELFF. As DNA, the CDR3 is TGCAGTGCCGAGGGCACCGGGGAGCTGTTTTTT.

This clonotype was observed at least ten times. This chain links TRBV29-1 with TRBJ1-5; D uncertain. Trimming shortened V by 1 base and J by 6 bases, and 10 bases separated the two germline ends. Germline lookup yields CDR1 SQVTM and CDR2 ANQGSEA. This CDR3 region has 13 residues. In nucleotides, the CDR3 is TGCAGCGTTGAAGGAACAGACGGTCAGCCCCAGCATTTT. Translating it yields CSVEGTDGQPQHF. Full variable domain (rest looked up from reference TRBV29-1 and TRBJ1-5): SAVISQKPSRDICQRGTSLTIQCQVDSQVTMMFWYRQQPGQSLTLIATANQGSEATYESGFVIDKFPISRPNLTFSTLTVSNMSPEDSSIYLCSVEGTDGQPQHFGDGTRLSIL.

The sample holds a few counts of this clonotype. The chain carries TRBV7-9 and TRBJ2-7; tentative D call: TRBD1 (5 bases). V lost 8 bases, J lost 6 bases, and 14 bases lay in between. Germline V gene data show CDR1 as SEHNR and CDR2 as FQNEAQ (reference sequence). CDR3 length equals 12 residues. The CDR3 DNA follows: TGTGCCAGCCAAGGGGTAGAGCTCGAGCAGTACTTC. It is translated as CASQGVELEQYF.

This sequence joins TRBV7-9 and TRBJ1-1; D call uncertain. Trimming shortened V by 4 bases and J by 3 bases, and 12 bases separated the two germline ends. Germline V CDR1 and CDR2: SEHNR, FQNEAQ (reference sequence). This CDR3 is built from 14 residues. The CDR3 sequence: CASSSLGEDTEAFF. The CDR3 nucleotides are TGTGCCAGCAGCTCGCTTGGGGAAGACACTGAAGCTTTCTTT. Full variable domain (rest looked up from reference TRBV7-9 and TRBJ1-1): DTGVSQNPRHKITKRGQNVTFRCDPISEHNRLYWYRQTLGQGPEFLTYFQNEAQLEKSRLLSDRFSAERPKGSFSTLEIQRTEQGDSAMYLCASSSLGEDTEAFFGQGTRLTVV.

This clonotype has more than one count but fewer than ten. V usage is TRBV20-1 and J usage is TRBJ1-1; no clear D gene. Trimming pared 4 bases from V and 2 bases from J, leaving 14 bases between. The CDR3 covers 14 residues. Germline CDR1 and CDR2: DFQATT and SNEGSKA (reference sequence). The CDR3 loop is CSATTPMGNTEAFF. CDR3 nucleotide sequence: TGCAGTGCTACTACCCCAATGGGTAACACTGAAGCTTTCTTT.

This chain uses TRBV7-2 with TRBJ2-5, with TRBD1 identical over 10 bases. The CDR3 spans 20 residues. V shed 0 bases and J 0 bases; nucleotides not matched to a gene: 13. CDR1 is SGHTA and CDR2 is FQGNSA in the germline V gene. The CDR3 loop reads CASSLAPLRRQGAHQETQYF. The CDR3 coding sequence is TGTGCCAGCAGCTTAGCGCCTTTACGCCGACAGGGGGCGCACCAAGAGACCCAGTACTTC.

Many counts were recorded for this clonotype. V gene TRBV29-1 combines with J gene TRBJ1-5, with TRBD1 matching over 7 bases. Germline-derived CDR1 and CDR2 are SQVTM and ANQGSEA. The CDR3 sequence is 14 residues long. The ends lost 7 bases at V and 0 bases at J; junction bases unmatched: 6. The chain's CDR3 is CSAGDRDSNQPQHF. The DNA for the CDR3 is TGCAGCGCCGGCGACAGGGATAGCAATCAGCCCCAGCATTTT.

This clonotype was detected ten times or more. The chain joins TRBV7-6 to TRBJ2-5; D gene unclear. Trimming took off 2 bases at V and 5 bases at J, with 15 bases between the two ends. Germline V gene lookup returns CDR1 SGHVS and CDR2 FNYEAQ. The CDR3 extends over 15 amino acids. CDR3 sequence: CASSLPLEVGETQYF. CDR3 sequence (DNA): TGTGCCAGCAGCTTACCGCTAGAGGTGGGGGAGACCCAGTACTTC.

This clonotype was observed many times. The chain couples TRBV6-5 to TRBJ1-4; 8 bases match TRBD1. From germline, CDR1 is MNHEY and CDR2 SVGAGI. V was clipped by 7 bases and J by 6 bases; unmatched bases: 4. The CDR3 is made up of 13 amino acids. The CDR3 region is CASKKGQDEKLFF. CDR3 DNA sequence: TGTGCCAGCAAGAAGGGACAGGATGAAAAACTGTTTTTT.

Concerning this clonotype itself: A single base separates this from a much larger clone, so it may be a read error. CDR3 sequence (DNA): TGTGCCAGCAGCATGAGCGGGGGGCGGGCAGATACGCAGTATTTT. It yields the protein CASSMSGGRADTQYF. The chain links TRBV9 to TRBJ2-3; 9 positions match TRBD2. The CDR3 covers 15 residues. V shed 4 bases, J shed 4 bases, and the junction held 7 bases outside the gene matches. Germline V CDR1 and CDR2: SGDLS, YYNGEE.

This clonotype occurred a few times. J is TRBJ1-2 and V is TRBV6-6, with 9 bases fitting TRBD1. V lost 2 bases to trimming and J lost 8 bases; unmatched junction nucleotides: 3. The CDR3 contains 13 residues. CDR1 is MNHNY and CDR2 is SVGAGI in the germline V gene (reference sequence). CDR3 loop: CASSYRDRVGYTF. Here the CDR3 DNA reads TGTGCCAGCAGTTACCGGGACAGGGTAGGCTACACCTTC.

This clonotype was seen more than once but under ten times. The chain combines TRBV28 with TRBJ2-2; D is ambiguous. V lost 2 bases and J lost 3, with 10 bases in between. From germline, CDR1 is MDHEN and CDR2 SYDVKM. The CDR3 runs 15 residues. The CDR3 nucleotides are TGTGCCAGCAGTTTAGTGTTACAAGACACCGGGGAGCTGTTTTTT. Translating it yields CASSLVLQDTGELFF.